This T cell receptor beta chain was observed in a study of spatial heterogeneity in lung cancer. For the study at large: Beta-chain sequences were consistently detected more often than alpha-chain sequences.

The study's findings and limits: Resection blood, more than follow-up blood, showed ubiquitous expanded tumor TCRs.

In this sample, this clonotype turned up many times. What it recognizes is unknown. The length of the CDR3 is 15 residues. Germline assignment: CDR1 SGHNT and CDR2 YYREEE (reference sequence). The V and J ends lost 4 bases and 5 bases respectively, with 16 bases between them. Every TCR cDNA molecule carried a tag that served as a unique molecular identifier. MiXCR, applied by TCRdb to the 5' RACE reads, yields one record per CDR3 protein. The table includes 50,000 to 55,000 distinct CDR3 sequences, roughly 7% detected once. Time point: sample taken at primary tumor resection. In each case, whole RNA from tumor, nontumor lung or frozen PBMC was sequenced unsorted. Samples came from roughly 72 TRACERx patients with untreated early-stage lung cancer.

This TCR derives from a female donor with early-stage non-small cell lung cancer. The chain has TRBV5-4 and TRBJ1-3; tentative D call: TRBD1 (6 bases). The specimen was PBMCs, collected at surgery. The CDR3, as DNA: TGTGCCAGCAGCCGGGACATCGACCCCAGAAACACCATATATTTT. Protein sequence: CASSRDIDPRNTIYF.